This T cell receptor (beta chain) was observed in a study of blood T cell repertoires in COVID-19. Method: immunoSEQ multiplex PCR; TCRdb's copy keeps in-frame clones and lacks some. The sample lists 350,000 or so clones, roughly nine tenths seen once, with roughly 18% in the top ten. Adults between about 18 and 95 years of age took part from fewer than 30 US areas. Each participant's cohort was designated according to participant-reported clinical history. What the recovered Cohort 3 donors had was two negative PCRs, clearance, or symptom resolution. Regarding this clone: The sample has other DNA sequences that encode this CDR3 too.

Germline-derived CDR1 and CDR2 are MDHEN and SYDVKM. V shed 5 bases and J shed 4 bases, with 9 bases lying between them. CDR3 length: 12 residues. This chain uses TRBV28 with TRBJ2-7; no firm D call. Sequencing input: PBMCs or T cells enriched from blood (not recorded which). The sequence came from a woman in her 30s who had recovered from COVID-19. CDR3 sequence reads: CASSPPGYEQYF. The CDR3 coding sequence is TGTGCCAGCAGTCCCCCCGGTTACGAGCAGTACTTC.